What follows are 32 T cell receptor beta chains derived from one specimen sequenced in a study of blood T cell repertoires in COVID-19. Sequencing used immunoSEQ multiplex PCR; TCRdb keeps in-frame clones, though not all of them. Of 100,000 to 150,000 clones detected, about 74% appear once; the ten largest clones hold about 6.3%. The sequenced sample consisted of peripheral blood. The source of these receptors is an elderly man with COVID-19, enrolled during active disease.

The chain combines TRBV28 with TRBJ1-6; TRBD1 matches 7 bases. The CDR3 is made up of 12 amino acids. CDR1 is MDHEN and CDR2 is SYDVKM in the germline V gene. V lost 7 bases to trimming and J lost 9 bases; unmatched junction nucleotides: 3. The CDR3 coding sequence is TGTGCCAGCACCCAGGGGGGTTCACCCCTCCACTTT. It is translated as CASTQGGSPLHF.

The rearrangement uses TRBV19 and TRBJ1-2, with 7 bases lining up with TRBD1. The V gene end was trimmed by 4 bases and the J gene end by 4 bases; junction bases not matched to a gene: 6. The germline gives CDR1 LNHDA, CDR2 SQIVND (reference sequence). The CDR3 has 14 amino acids. The CDR3 DNA follows: TGTGCCAGTAGTAACTCACAGGGGACCTATGGCTACACCTTC. Its translation: CASSNSQGTYGYTF.

V and J are TRBV5-4 and TRBJ2-3, with D possibly matching TRBD1 (5 bases). The germline gives CDR1 SGHNT, CDR2 YYREEE (reference sequence). The CDR3 has 15 residues. V lost 1 base, J lost 0 bases, and 9 bases lay in between. The CDR3 here is CASSLQGASTDTQYF. The DNA of the CDR3 is TGTGCCAGCAGCTTGCAGGGCGCTAGCACAGATACGCAGTATTTT.

In its sample, this clone was seen a few times. The rearrangement uses TRBV7-2 and TRBJ1-2; a weak D match, TRBD1 (5 bases). The germline CDR1 and CDR2 sequences are SGHTA and FQGNSA. The ends were cut back, 8 bases at V and 0 bases at J, with 16 bases in the middle. This CDR3 comprises 15 residues. For the CDR3, the DNA is TGTGCCAGCGTACTACAGGAGTTAGCTAACTATGGCTACACCTTC. It yields the protein CASVLQELANYGYTF.

The V gene is TRBV25-1, the J gene TRBJ1-1; 9 bases align to TRBD1. The ends lost 5 bases at V and 5 bases at J; junction bases unmatched: 6. The germline V gene encodes CDR1 MGHDK and CDR2 SYGVNS. The CDR3 consists of 14 residues. CDR3 protein: CASSLTGGNTEAFF. DNA of the CDR3: TGTGCCAGCAGTTTGACAGGGGGTAATACTGAAGCTTTCTTT.

This clone has only a few counts. This chain links TRBV5-1 with TRBJ2-1; maybe TRBD2 (6 bases). The CDR3 is 12 amino acids. Trimming stripped 5 bases from V and 11 bases from J, with 14 bases between. CDR1 SGHRS and CDR2 YFSETQ come from the germline V gene. In DNA form, the CDR3 reads TGCGCCAGCAGTGAAGGGACTTTTAAGCAGTTCTTC. Translated: CASSEGTFKQFF.

V usage is TRBV18 and J usage is TRBJ2-7; D gene unclear. The CDR3 has 11 residues. In germline, CDR1 is KGHSH, CDR2 LQKENI. V was pared by 4 bases and J by 5 bases, with 6 bases between. CDR3 nucleotide sequence: TGTGCCAGCTCACGCTATGACGAGCAGTACTTC. The encoded protein is CASSRYDEQYF.

This CDR3 is CASHGGVSSSSYNSPLHF. CDR3 DNA: TGTGCCAGCCACGGGGGGGTCTCCTCGAGCTCCTATAATTCACCCCTCCACTTT. The V gene is TRBV7-8, the J gene TRBJ1-6; maybe TRBD1 (5 bases). V lost 8 bases to trimming and J lost 0 bases, with 20 bases between them. This CDR3 has 18 amino acids. Germline assignment: CDR1 SGHVS and CDR2 FQNEAQ.

J is TRBJ2-1 and V is TRBV5-4; 13 bases agree with TRBD2. J gave up 10 bases and V 4 bases, and 8 bases lay outside the gene matches. Per germline, CDR1 SGHNT and CDR2 YYREEE (reference sequence). The CDR3 runs to 15 residues. The CDR3 DNA sequence: TGTGCCAGCAGCGTTGGGACTAGCGGGATTGAAGAGCAGTTCTTC. This encodes CASSVGTSGIEEQFF.

This clone showed up just once. The rearrangement joins TRBV19 to TRBJ1-1; weak D call: TRBD1 (5 bases). Between the trimmed V and J ends, which lost 2 bases and 0 bases, there was a span of 10 bases. Germline V gives CDR1 LNHDA, CDR2 SQIVND (reference sequence). This CDR3 spans 15 amino acids. The chain's CDR3 is CASSILWGVNTEAFF. The CDR3 DNA sequence: TGTGCCAGTAGTATACTCTGGGGGGTGAACACTGAAGCTTTCTTT. Complete variable domain (other parts from reference TRBV19 and TRBJ1-1): DGGITQSPKYLFRKEGQNVTLSCEQNLNHDAMYWYRQDPGQGLRLIYYSQIVNDFQKGDIAEGYSVSREKKESFPLTVTSAQKNPTAFYLCASSILWGVNTEAFFGQGTRLTVV.

The chain employs TRBV28 and TRBJ2-3, with D possibly TRBD2 on 6 matching bases. Germline-derived CDR1 and CDR2 are MDHEN and SYDVKM. CDR3 size: 16 residues. V lost 5 bases, J lost 7 bases, and 22 bases lay in between. This chain's CDR3 is CASSPSLRGAQYTQYF. CDR3 nucleotide sequence: TGTGCCAGCAGTCCTTCCCTGCGGGGCGCCCAATATACGCAGTATTTT.

This sequence joins TRBV6-5 and TRBJ2-2; TRBD1 aligns across 12 bases. V dropped 5 bases and J dropped 5; count of bases not matched to a gene: 3. Germline V gene sequence: CDR1 MNHEY, CDR2 SVGAGI. The CDR3 runs to 15 residues. The CDR3 DNA is TGTGCCAGCAGTCGGGGACAGGGGGCAACCGGGGAGCTGTTTTTT. Translation gives CASSRGQGATGELFF.

This clone is a singleton in its sample. The chain carries TRBV28 and TRBJ1-5; unclear D gene. The CDR3 covers 17 residues. Germline V gene data show CDR1 as MDHEN and CDR2 as SYDVKM. The V end was cut by 7 bases, the J end by 0 bases, with 19 bases between. This chain's CDR3 is CASIRGGNLYSNQPQHF. The CDR3 nucleotides are TGTGCCAGCATCCGAGGCGGAAACCTTTATAGCAATCAGCCCCAGCATTTT. The variable domain in full, with the rest retrieved from reference TRBV28 and TRBJ1-5, is DVKVTQSSRYLVKRTGEKVFLECVQDMDHENMFWYRQDPGLGLRLIYFSYDVKMKEKGDIPEGYSVSREKKERFSLILESASTNQTSMYLCASIRGGNLYSNQPQHFGDGTRLSIL.

The chain has TRBV28 and TRBJ1-5, with D perhaps TRBD1 (6 bases). The CDR3 has 16 residues. Germline assignment: CDR1 MDHEN and CDR2 SYDVKM. V lost 4 bases and J 9 bases, leaving 22 bases between the germline ends. In DNA form, the CDR3 reads TGTGCCAGCAGTTCCACCGCGGGGGCCAGCTTTCGGCCCCAGCATTTT. It encodes CASSSTAGASFRPQHF.

This clone was picked up one time. The chain links TRBV5-1 to TRBJ2-1; the D is unclear. Trimming pared 5 bases from V and 8 bases from J, leaving 11 bases between. The CDR3 totals 12 residues. Germline CDR1 and CDR2: SGHRS and YFSETQ. This CDR3 reads CASSLGSYEQFF. In nucleotides, the CDR3 is TGCGCCAGCAGTCTGGGTAGCTATGAGCAGTTCTTC. The whole variable domain, filled in from reference TRBV5-1 and TRBJ2-1, reads KAGVTQTPRYLIKTRGQQVTLSCSPISGHRSVSWYQQTPGQGLQFLFEYFSETQRNKGNFPGRFSGRQFSNSRSEMNVSTLELGDSALYLCASSLGSYEQFFGPGTRLTVL.

The chain uses TRBV5-1 and TRBJ2-2, with D perhaps TRBD1 (6 bases). V dropped 5 bases and J dropped 5 bases, with 22 bases sitting between them. Germline CDR1 and CDR2: SGHRS and YFSETQ. The CDR3 is 17 amino acids. Written as DNA, the CDR3 is TGCGCCAGCAGTGGTGAAGGCAGGGGTCGTTTAACCGGGGAGCTGTTTTTT. It codes for CASSGEGRGRLTGELFF.

The V call is TRBV7-9, the J call TRBJ2-5; the D gene is possibly TRBD2 (5 bases). Germline V gene lookup returns CDR1 SEHNR and CDR2 FQNEAQ (reference sequence). This CDR3 has 16 residues. Between the trimmed V and J ends, which lost 5 bases and 3 bases, there was a span of 19 bases. CDR3 residues: CASSLTHLRGEETQYF. As DNA, the CDR3 is TGTGCCAGCAGCCTAACCCACCTCCGGGGAGAAGAGACCCAGTACTTC.

This sequence joins TRBV6-5 and TRBJ2-1; 11 bases line up with TRBD2. Germline CDR1 and CDR2: MNHEY and SVGAGI. The CDR3 sequence is 15 residues long. The V gene end was trimmed by 8 bases and the J gene end by 7 bases; junction bases not matched to a gene: 10. The DNA for the CDR3 is TGTGCCAGCTATTCTCCGGGACTAGCGGAGAATGAGCAGTTCTTC. Amino acid sequence: CASYSPGLAENEQFF.

Remarks on this clone: A read error may explain this, as a much larger clone is one base away. Other nucleotide sequences in the sample specify the same CDR3. The chain joins TRBV19 to TRBJ2-1, with 10 bases matching TRBD2. J was trimmed by 2 bases and V by 3 bases; bases with no gene match: 1. There are 15 residues in the CDR3. Germline V gene sequence: CDR1 LNHDA, CDR2 SQIVND (reference sequence). CDR3 in amino acids: CASSITSGAYNEQFF. Here the CDR3 DNA reads TGTGCCAGTAGTATCACTAGCGGGGCCTACAATGAGCAGTTCTTC.

This chain links TRBV5-5 with TRBJ2-5; tentatively, D is TRBD2 (6 bases). Germline lookup yields CDR1 SGHKS and CDR2 YYEKEE (reference sequence). V shed 4 bases and J shed 4 bases, with 11 bases lying between them. CDR3 length: 13 amino acids. The CDR3 is CASSPGRGETQYF. DNA of the CDR3: TGTGCCAGCAGCCCGGGGCGGGGAGAGACCCAGTACTTC.

V gene TRBV19 combines with J gene TRBJ1-2; D remains ambiguous. V was cut by 3 bases and J by 3 bases, with 8 bases left in between. The CDR3 spans 13 residues. Looked up from germline, CDR1 is LNHDA and CDR2 is SQIVND (reference sequence). The CDR3 DNA is TGTGCCAGTAGTATCAATGGGCACTATGGCTACACCTTC. This translates into CASSINGHYGYTF.

V is TRBV2 and J is TRBJ1-6, with a tentative D call TRBD1 (5 bases). The CDR3 covers 15 residues. CDR1 and CDR2 (germline): SNHLY, FYNNEI. Between the trimmed V and J ends, which lost 10 bases and 5 bases, there was a span of 18 bases. CDR3 sequence (DNA): TGTGCCACAGGTGCTGGGAGGGGAAATAATTCACCCCTCCACTTT. It codes for CATGAGRGNNSPLHF. Combining the CDR3 with reference TRBV2 and TRBJ1-6 gives the whole variable domain EPEVTQTPSHQVTQMGQEVILRCVPISNHLYFYWYRQILGQKVEFLVSFYNNEISEKSEIFDDQFSVERPDGSNFTLKIRSTKLEDSAMYFCATGAGRGNNSPLHFGNGTRLTVT.

The rearrangement uses TRBV28 and TRBJ1-2, with D tentatively TRBD1 (5 bases). Germline CDR1 MDHEN, CDR2 SYDVKM. The CDR3 length is 15 residues. The V and J ends lost 6 bases and 3 bases respectively, with 17 bases between them. CDR3 DNA: TGTGCCAGCAGACTCGACGGGACTGGCGACTATGGCTACACCTTC. Residues: CASRLDGTGDYGYTF.

The V gene is TRBV2, the J gene TRBJ2-7; a possible D gene is TRBD1 (6 bases). The CDR3 is made up of 13 amino acids. The germline V and J ends were trimmed by 3 bases and 3 bases, with 9 bases remaining between them. Germline V gene sequence: CDR1 SNHLY, CDR2 FYNNEI. The CDR3 protein is CASSDNRVYEQYF. In DNA, the CDR3 is TGTGCCAGCAGTGACAACAGGGTCTACGAGCAGTACTTC.

The chain carries TRBV6-5 and TRBJ1-1; D gene unclear. This CDR3 contains 13 residues. The V end lost 6 bases, the J end lost 5 bases, and 13 bases lay between the germline ends. Germline loops: CDR1 MNHEY, CDR2 SVGAGI. The CDR3 loop is CASSQIERTEAFF. As DNA, the CDR3 is TGTGCCAGCAGCCAAATCGAACGGACTGAAGCTTTCTTT.

A single count supports this clone. The chain employs TRBV2 and TRBJ1-4, with 8 bases identical to TRBD1. The germline gives CDR1 SNHLY, CDR2 FYNNEI. The CDR3 is made up of 14 amino acids. V lost 4 bases, J lost 7 bases, and 5 bases stayed unmatched. The CDR3 loop is CASSVQGGSEKLFF. In DNA, the CDR3 is TGTGCCAGCAGTGTACAGGGGGGGAGTGAAAAACTGTTTTTT.

This rearrangement joins TRBV2 to TRBJ2-7; unclear D gene. CDR1 and CDR2 (germline): SNHLY, FYNNEI. V shed 0 bases and J shed 0 bases, with 12 bases lying between them. This CDR3 is built from 16 residues. This chain's CDR3 is CASSEAMAVYSYEQYF. The CDR3 coding sequence is TGTGCCAGCAGTGAAGCGATGGCAGTTTACTCCTACGAGCAGTACTTC.

The chain is built from TRBV6-5 and TRBJ1-2, with TRBD1 identical over 8 bases. Germline V gene lookup returns CDR1 MNHEY and CDR2 SVGAGI. This CDR3 spans 13 amino acids. V shed 6 bases, J shed 5 bases, and the junction held 5 bases outside the gene matches. The CDR3 sequence is CASRRGQGYGYTF. DNA for the CDR3: TGTGCCAGCAGACGAGGACAGGGATATGGCTACACCTTC.

This sequence joins TRBV10-3 and TRBJ2-1; TRBD2 aligns across 11 bases. The germline gives CDR1 ENHRY, CDR2 SYGVKD. The CDR3 contains 20 residues. The V and J ends lost 1 base and 0 bases, in that order; junction bases with no gene match: 11. CDR3 nucleotides: TGTGCCATCAGTGAGTGGACCGGGACTAGCGGCCCAAGCTCCTACAATGAGCAGTTCTTC. Protein: CAISEWTGTSGPSSYNEQFF.

V is TRBV19 and J is TRBJ2-1, with a tentative D call TRBD2 (6 bases). Germline CDR1 is LNHDA and CDR2 is SQIVND (reference sequence). V lost 0 bases, J lost 7 bases, and 16 bases lay in between. The CDR3 is 16 amino acids. CDR3 protein: CASSIDVDGGGNEQFF. The CDR3 nucleotides read TGTGCCAGTAGTATAGATGTAGACGGGGGTGGTAATGAGCAGTTCTTC.

The table lists this clone with a count of one. The chain is built from TRBV7-8 and TRBJ1-6; D may be TRBD1 (5 bases). The CDR3 is 14 amino acids. Germline V gene data show CDR1 as SGHVS and CDR2 as FQNEAQ. V was cut by 1 base and J by 6 bases, with 7 bases left in between. The CDR3 DNA reads as TGTGCCAGCAGCTTAGGACAGCTTAATTCACCCCTCCACTTT. The encoded protein is CASSLGQLNSPLHF.

The V gene is TRBV6-6, the J gene TRBJ1-2, with TRBD1 as a possible D gene (6 bases). The CDR3 spans 12 residues. Germline V gives CDR1 MNHNY, CDR2 SVGAGI (reference sequence). Trimming pared 6 bases from V and 1 base from J, leaving 6 bases between. The CDR3 nucleotides read TGTGCCAGCAGGGACAGTAACTATGGCTACACCTTC. Translating gives CASRDSNYGYTF.